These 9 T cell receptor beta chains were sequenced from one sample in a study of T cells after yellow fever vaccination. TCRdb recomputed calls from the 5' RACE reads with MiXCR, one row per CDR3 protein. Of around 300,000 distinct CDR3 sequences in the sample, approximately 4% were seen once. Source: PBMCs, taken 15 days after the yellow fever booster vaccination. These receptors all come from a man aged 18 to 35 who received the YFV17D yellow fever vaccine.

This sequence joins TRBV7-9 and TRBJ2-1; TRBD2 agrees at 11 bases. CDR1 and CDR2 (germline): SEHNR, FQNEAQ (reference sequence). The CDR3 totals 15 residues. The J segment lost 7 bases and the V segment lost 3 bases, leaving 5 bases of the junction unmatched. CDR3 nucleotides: TGTGCCAGCAGCTTCTATAGCGGGGGGGAGAATGAGCAGTTCTTC. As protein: CASSFYSGGENEQFF.

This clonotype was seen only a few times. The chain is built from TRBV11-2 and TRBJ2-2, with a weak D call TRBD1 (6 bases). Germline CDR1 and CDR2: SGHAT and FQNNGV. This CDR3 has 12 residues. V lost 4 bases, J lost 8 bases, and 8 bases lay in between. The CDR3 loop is CASSSDRGELFF. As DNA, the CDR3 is TGTGCCAGCAGCTCTGACAGGGGGGAGCTGTTTTTT.

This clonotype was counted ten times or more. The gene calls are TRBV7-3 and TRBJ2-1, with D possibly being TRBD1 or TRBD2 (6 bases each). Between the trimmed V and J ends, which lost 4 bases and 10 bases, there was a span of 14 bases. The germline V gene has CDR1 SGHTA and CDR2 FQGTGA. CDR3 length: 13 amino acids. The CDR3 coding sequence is TGTGCCAGCAGCTCCACTAGGGGGAGGGAGCAGTTCTTC. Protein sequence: CASSSTRGREQFF.

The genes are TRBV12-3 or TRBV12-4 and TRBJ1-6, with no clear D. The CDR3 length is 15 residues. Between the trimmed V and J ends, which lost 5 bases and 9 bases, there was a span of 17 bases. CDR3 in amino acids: CASSPVQSGISPLHF. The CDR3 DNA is TGTGCCAGCAGTCCGGTACAATCTGGGATTTCACCCCTCCACTTT.

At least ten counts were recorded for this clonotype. The CDR3 here is CASSPAKGADTEAFF. The CDR3 nucleotides read TGTGCCAGCAGCCCGGCGAAGGGGGCTGACACTGAAGCTTTCTTT. The chain links TRBV7-9 to TRBJ1-1, with 7 bases that match TRBD1. The germline CDR1 and CDR2 sequences are SEHNR and FQNEAQ (reference sequence). This CDR3 is built from 15 residues. J was trimmed by 3 bases and V by 5 bases; bases with no gene match: 9.

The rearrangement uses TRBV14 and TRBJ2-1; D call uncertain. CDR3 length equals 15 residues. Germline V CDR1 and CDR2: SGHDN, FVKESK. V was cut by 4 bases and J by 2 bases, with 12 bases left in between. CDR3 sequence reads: CASSPHIRAYNEQFF. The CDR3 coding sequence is TGTGCCAGCAGCCCTCATATTCGGGCCTACAATGAGCAGTTCTTC.

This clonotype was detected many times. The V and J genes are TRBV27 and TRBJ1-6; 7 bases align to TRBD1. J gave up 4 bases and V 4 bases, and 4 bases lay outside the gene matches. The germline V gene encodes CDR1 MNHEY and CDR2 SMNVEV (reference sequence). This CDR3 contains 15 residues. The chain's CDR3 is CASSSTGNYNSPLHF. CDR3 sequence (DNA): TGTGCCAGCAGTTCGACAGGGAATTATAATTCACCCCTCCACTTT.

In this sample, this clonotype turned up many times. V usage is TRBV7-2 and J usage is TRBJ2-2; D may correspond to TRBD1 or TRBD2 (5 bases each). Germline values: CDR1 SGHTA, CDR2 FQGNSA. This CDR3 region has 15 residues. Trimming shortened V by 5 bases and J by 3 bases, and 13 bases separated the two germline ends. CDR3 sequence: CASSDGTGYTGELFF. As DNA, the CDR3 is TGTGCCAGCAGCGACGGGACGGGCTACACCGGGGAGCTGTTTTTT.

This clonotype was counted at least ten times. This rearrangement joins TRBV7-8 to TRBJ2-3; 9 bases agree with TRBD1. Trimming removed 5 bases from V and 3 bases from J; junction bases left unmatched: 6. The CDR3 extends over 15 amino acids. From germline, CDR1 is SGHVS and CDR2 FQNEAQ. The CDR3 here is CASSEGQGYTDTQYF. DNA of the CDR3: TGTGCCAGCAGCGAAGGACAGGGGTATACAGATACGCAGTATTTT.